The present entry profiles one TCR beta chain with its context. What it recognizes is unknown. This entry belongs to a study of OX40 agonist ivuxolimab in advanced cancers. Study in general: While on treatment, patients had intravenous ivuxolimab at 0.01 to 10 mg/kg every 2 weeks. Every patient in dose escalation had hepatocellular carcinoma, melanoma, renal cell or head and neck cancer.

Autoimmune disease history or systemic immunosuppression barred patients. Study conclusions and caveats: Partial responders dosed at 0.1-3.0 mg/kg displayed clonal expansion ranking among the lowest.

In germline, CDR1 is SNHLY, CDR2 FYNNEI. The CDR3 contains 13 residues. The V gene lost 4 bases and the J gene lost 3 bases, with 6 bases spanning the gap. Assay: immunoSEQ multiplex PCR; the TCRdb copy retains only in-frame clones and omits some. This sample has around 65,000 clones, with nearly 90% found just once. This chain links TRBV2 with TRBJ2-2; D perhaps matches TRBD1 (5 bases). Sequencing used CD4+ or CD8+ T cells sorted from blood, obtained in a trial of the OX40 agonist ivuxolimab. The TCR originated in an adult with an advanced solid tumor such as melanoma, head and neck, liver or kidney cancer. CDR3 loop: CASSGQHTGELFF. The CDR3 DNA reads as TGTGCCAGCAGTGGACAGCACACCGGGGAGCTGTTTTTT. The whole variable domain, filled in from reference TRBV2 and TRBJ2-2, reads EPEVTQTPSHQVTQMGQEVILRCVPISNHLYFYWYRQILGQKVEFLVSFYNNEISEKSEIFDDQFSVERPDGSNFTLKIRSTKLEDSAMYFCASSGQHTGELFFGEGSRLTVL.